These 8 T cell receptor beta chains share one sample of origin, sequenced in a study of blood T cell repertoires in COVID-19. Profiled with immunoSEQ multiplex PCR; TCRdb holds only in-frame clones, not every one. This sample has about 160,000 clones, with approximately 80% found just once. Source material: peripheral blood. The receptors shown here come from a man in his sixties or seventies who had recovered from COVID-19.

The chain uses TRBV7-2 and TRBJ1-2, with TRBD1 as a possible D gene (5 bases). The CDR3 covers 12 residues. The V gene's germline CDR1 is SGHTA and CDR2 FQGNSA. V was shortened by 1 base and J by 10 bases, with 10 bases between the two germline ends. The CDR3: CASSLDRGFYTF. CDR3 coding DNA: TGTGCCAGCAGCTTAGATAGGGGCTTCTACACCTTC. The variable domain in full, with the rest retrieved from reference TRBV7-2 and TRBJ1-2, is GAGVSQSPSNKVTEKGKDVELRCDPISGHTALYWYRQSLGQGLEFLIYFQGNSAPDKSGLPSDRFSAERTGGSVSTLTIQRTQQEDSAVYLCASSLDRGFYTFGSGTRLTVV.

The J gene is TRBJ1-6, the V gene TRBV11-2; 11 bases fit TRBD1. Trimming at V came to 5 bases and at J to 9 bases, leaving 6 bases not matched to a gene. Germline-derived CDR1 and CDR2 are SGHAT and FQNNGV. This CDR3 spans 15 amino acids. The CDR3 coding sequence is TGTGCCAGCAGCCATCAGGACAGGGGGCGTTCACCCCTCCACTTT. It encodes CASSHQDRGRSPLHF.

This clone was seen just once. The chain couples TRBV2 to TRBJ1-2, with 8 positions matching TRBD1. The V segment lost 5 bases and the J segment 4 bases; nucleotides outside the gene matches: 3. The CDR3 sequence is 13 residues long. CDR1 is SNHLY, CDR2 FYNNEI, per germline. Here the CDR3 reads CASSQGAIYGYTF. In nucleotides, the CDR3 is TGTGCCAGCAGTCAGGGGGCAATCTATGGCTACACCTTC. Using reference TRBV2 and TRBJ1-2 for the parts outside the CDR3, the full variable domain is EPEVTQTPSHQVTQMGQEVILRCVPISNHLYFYWYRQILGQKVEFLVSFYNNEISEKSEIFDDQFSVERPDGSNFTLKIRSTKLEDSAMYFCASSQGAIYGYTFGSGTRLTVV.

This chain joins TRBV10-3 and TRBJ1-3; D is perhaps TRBD1 (6 bases). Germline CDR1 and CDR2: ENHRY and SYGVKD. Trimming cost V 5 bases and J 2 bases, with 10 bases left between them. The CDR3 contains 14 residues. The CDR3 loop is CAISTGSAGNTIYF. CDR3 DNA sequence: TGTGCCATCAGTACAGGGTCGGCTGGAAACACCATATATTTT.

This clone occurred a few times. V gene TRBV3-1 (or the pseudogene TRBV3-2) combines with J gene TRBJ1-1; 8 bases line up with TRBD1. CDR1 and CDR2 from the germline V gene are LGHDT and YNNKEL (reference sequence). This CDR3 is built from 14 residues. V was clipped by 2 bases and J by 4 bases; unmatched bases: 3. Here the CDR3 DNA reads TGTGCCAGCAGCCAACAGGGGGCCGGCACTGAAGCTTTCTTT. This translates into CASSQQGAGTEAFF.

The DNA for the CDR3 is TGTGCCAGCAGCATCGGACAGGGCTCCTACGAGCAGTACTTC. Its protein product is CASSIGQGSYEQYF. The chain uses TRBV11-2 and TRBJ2-7; the match to TRBD1 covers 8 bases. CDR1 is SGHAT and CDR2 is FQNNGV in the germline V gene. The V segment lost 5 bases and the J segment 0 bases; nucleotides outside the gene matches: 3. There are 14 residues in the CDR3.

J is TRBJ1-1 and V is TRBV6-2 or TRBV6-3; D is ambiguous. Trimming stripped 5 bases from V and 1 base from J, with 5 bases between. There are 12 residues in the CDR3. The germline gives CDR1 MNHEY, CDR2 SVGEGT. The CDR3: CASSPGNTEAFF. The DNA for the CDR3 is TGTGCCAGCAGTCCAGGGAACACTGAAGCTTTCTTT.

The V and J genes are TRBV6-6 and TRBJ1-1; 10 positions match TRBD1. The CDR3 has 16 residues. The junction had 7 bases not matched to a gene; V was cut back by 6 bases and J by 0 bases. Germline CDR1 and CDR2: MNHNY and SVGAGI (reference sequence). This CDR3 reads CASSNLGQGMNTEAFF. In DNA form, the CDR3 reads TGTGCCAGCAGCAACCTGGGACAGGGGATGAACACTGAAGCTTTCTTT.